This entry is about one T cell receptor beta chain. V lost 1 base to trimming and J lost 0 bases, with 14 bases between them. The CDR3 is 17 amino acids. The V gene's germline CDR1 is SGHNT and CDR2 YENEEA. Study processing details: Reference gene primer amplification gave estimated nucleated cell counts. Profiling relied on immunoSEQ multiplex PCR, and the TCRdb table lists in-frame clones only, not all of them. That table furnishes V, J and clone size, whereas the DNA furnished D and trimming. The table has under 100,000 clones, approximately 86% seen once. This sample stems from a study of blood T cell repertoires in COVID-19. In the study overall: Acute and convalescent COVID-19 specimens originated in the United States, Italy and Spain. Sources were T cells, B-cell-depleted T cells, or PBMCs; the material itself was cDNA or gDNA.

The sequence was collected from a man in his fifties with acute or convalescent COVID-19. Sequencing input: peripheral blood. The chain recombines TRBV11-3 with TRBJ2-3; unclear D gene. The CDR3 is CASSLGGTLASTDTQYF. The CDR3 DNA sequence: TGTGCCAGCAGCTTAGGAGGCACTCTTGCTAGCACAGATACGCAGTATTTT.